In its sample, the clone carrying this T cell receptor (beta chain) was seen many times. The antigen is unknown. TCRdb re-analysed the 5' RACE reads in MiXCR, keeping a single row per CDR3 protein. This table holds more than 7,500 distinct CDR3 sequences, around 5.5% found once. Time point defined: sample taken at primary tumor resection. The donors, fewer than 95 patients with untreated early-stage non-small cell lung cancer, provided the samples. The sample belongs to a study of spatial heterogeneity in lung cancer. CDR3 length: 15 amino acids. Germline lookup yields CDR1 SQVTM and CDR2 ANQGSEA. V was pared by 1 base and J by 2 bases, with 3 bases of the junction left unmatched. Broader study findings: Estimated coverage of tumor T cells was 5.5% to 8.5% for alpha and approximately 13% for beta chains. Tumor mutation counts were tracked by expanded intratumoral alpha and beta TCR counts.

Sequencing was performed on lung tumor tissue, taken at surgery. This TCR was sampled from a female donor with early-stage non-small cell lung cancer. The gene calls are TRBV29-1 and TRBJ2-7; the match to TRBD2 covers 12 bases. The CDR3 here is CSVEARTSGTYEQYF. The DNA of the CDR3 is TGCAGCGTTGAAGCCCGGACTAGCGGGACCTACGAGCAGTACTTC.